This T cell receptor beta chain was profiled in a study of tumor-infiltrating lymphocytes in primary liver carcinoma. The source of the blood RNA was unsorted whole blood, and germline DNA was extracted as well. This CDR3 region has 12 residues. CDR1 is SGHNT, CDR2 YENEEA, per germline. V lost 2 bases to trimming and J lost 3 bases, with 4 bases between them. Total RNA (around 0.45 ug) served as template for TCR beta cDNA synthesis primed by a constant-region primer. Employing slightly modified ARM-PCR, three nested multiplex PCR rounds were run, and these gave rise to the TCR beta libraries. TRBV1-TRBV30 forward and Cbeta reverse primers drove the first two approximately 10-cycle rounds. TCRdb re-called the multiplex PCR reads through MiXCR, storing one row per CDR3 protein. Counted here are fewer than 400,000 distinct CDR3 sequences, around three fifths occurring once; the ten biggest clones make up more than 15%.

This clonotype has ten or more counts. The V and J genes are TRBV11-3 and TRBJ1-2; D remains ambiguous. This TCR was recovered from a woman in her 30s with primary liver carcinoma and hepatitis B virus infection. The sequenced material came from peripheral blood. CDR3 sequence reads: CASSLRDYGYTF. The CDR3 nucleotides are TGTGCCAGCAGCTTACGGGACTATGGCTACACCTTC.